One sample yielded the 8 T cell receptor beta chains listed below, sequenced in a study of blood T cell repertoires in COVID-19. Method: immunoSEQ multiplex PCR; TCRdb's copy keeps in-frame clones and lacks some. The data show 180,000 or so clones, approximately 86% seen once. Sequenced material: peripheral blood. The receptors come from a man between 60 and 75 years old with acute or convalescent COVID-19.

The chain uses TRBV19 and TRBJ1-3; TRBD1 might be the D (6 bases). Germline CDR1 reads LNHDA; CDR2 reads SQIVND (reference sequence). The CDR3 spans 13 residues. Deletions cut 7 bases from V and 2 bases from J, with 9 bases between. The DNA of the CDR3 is TGTGCCAGTAACAGGGTACCTGGAAACACCATATATTTT. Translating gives CASNRVPGNTIYF.

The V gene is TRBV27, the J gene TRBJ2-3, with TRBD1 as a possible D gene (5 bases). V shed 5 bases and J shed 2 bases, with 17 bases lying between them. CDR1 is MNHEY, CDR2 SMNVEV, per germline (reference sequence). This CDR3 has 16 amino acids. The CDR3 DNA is TGTGCCAGCAGTCGAAACACGAAGGGGTCCACAGATACGCAGTATTTT. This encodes CASSRNTKGSTDTQYF.

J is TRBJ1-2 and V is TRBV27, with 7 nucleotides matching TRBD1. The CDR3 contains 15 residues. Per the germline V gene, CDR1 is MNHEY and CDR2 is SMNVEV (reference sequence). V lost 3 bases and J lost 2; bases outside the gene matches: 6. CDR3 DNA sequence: TGTGCCAGCAGTTTGGCGGGACAGCCGAACTATGGCTACACCTTC. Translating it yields CASSLAGQPNYGYTF.

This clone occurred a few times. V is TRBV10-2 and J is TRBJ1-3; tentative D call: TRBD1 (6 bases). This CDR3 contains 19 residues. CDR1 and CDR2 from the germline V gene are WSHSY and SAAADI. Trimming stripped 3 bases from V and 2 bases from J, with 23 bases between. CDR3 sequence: CASSDPRKGVLLPGNTIYF. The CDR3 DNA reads TGCGCCAGCAGTGACCCCCGGAAGGGGGTTTTACTCCCTGGAAACACCATATATTTT.

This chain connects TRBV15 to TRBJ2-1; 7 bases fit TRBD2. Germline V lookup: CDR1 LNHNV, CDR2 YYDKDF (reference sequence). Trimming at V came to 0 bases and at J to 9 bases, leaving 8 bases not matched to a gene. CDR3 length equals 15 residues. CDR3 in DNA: TGTGCCACCAGCAGAGATGGCGGGAGTTATAGTGAGCAGTTCTTC. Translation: CATSRDGGSYSEQFF.

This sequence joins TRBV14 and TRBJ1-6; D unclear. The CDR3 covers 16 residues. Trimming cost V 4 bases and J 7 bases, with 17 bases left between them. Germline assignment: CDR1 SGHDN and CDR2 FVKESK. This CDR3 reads CASSPALAFWNSPLHF. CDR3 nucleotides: TGTGCCAGCAGCCCCGCCTTGGCCTTCTGGAATTCACCCCTCCACTTT.

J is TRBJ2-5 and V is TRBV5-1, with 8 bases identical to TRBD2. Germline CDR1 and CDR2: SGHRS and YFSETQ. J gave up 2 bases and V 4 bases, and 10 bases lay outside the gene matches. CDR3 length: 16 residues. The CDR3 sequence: CASSPRVAGQQETQYF. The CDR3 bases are TGCGCCAGCAGCCCACGGGTAGCGGGGCAACAAGAGACCCAGTACTTC.

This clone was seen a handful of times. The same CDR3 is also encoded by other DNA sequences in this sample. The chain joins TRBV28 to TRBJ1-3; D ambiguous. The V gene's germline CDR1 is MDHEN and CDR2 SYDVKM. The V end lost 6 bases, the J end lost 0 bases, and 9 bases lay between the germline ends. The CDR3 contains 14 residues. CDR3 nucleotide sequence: TGTGCCAGCAGCAGACTGCGCTCTGGAAACACCATATATTTT. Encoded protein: CASSRLRSGNTIYF. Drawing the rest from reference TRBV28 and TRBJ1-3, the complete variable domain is DVKVTQSSRYLVKRTGEKVFLECVQDMDHENMFWYRQDPGLGLRLIYFSYDVKMKEKGDIPEGYSVSREKKERFSLILESASTNQTSMYLCASSRLRSGNTIYFGEGSWLTVV.